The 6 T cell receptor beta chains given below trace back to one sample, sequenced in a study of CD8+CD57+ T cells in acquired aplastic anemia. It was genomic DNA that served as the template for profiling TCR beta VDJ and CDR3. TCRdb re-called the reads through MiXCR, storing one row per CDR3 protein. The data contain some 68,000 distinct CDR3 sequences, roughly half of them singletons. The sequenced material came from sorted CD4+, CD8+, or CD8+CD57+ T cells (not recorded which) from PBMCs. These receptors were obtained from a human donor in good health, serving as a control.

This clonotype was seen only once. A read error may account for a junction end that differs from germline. This CDR3 reads CASSESAGLGTEAFF. The CDR3 DNA is TGCGCCAGCAGTGAATCGGCAGGGCTGGGTACTGAAGCTTTCTTT. V and J are TRBV25-1 and TRBJ1-1; D might be TRBD1 (5 bases). Germline V CDR1 and CDR2: MGHDK, SYGVNS. CDR3 size: 15 residues.

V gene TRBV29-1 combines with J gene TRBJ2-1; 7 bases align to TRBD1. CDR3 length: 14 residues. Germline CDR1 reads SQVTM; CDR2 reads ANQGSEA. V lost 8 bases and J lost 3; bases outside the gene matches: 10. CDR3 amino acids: CSLTGTVSYNEQFF. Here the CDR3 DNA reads TGCAGCCTTACGGGGACAGTAAGCTACAATGAGCAGTTCTTC.

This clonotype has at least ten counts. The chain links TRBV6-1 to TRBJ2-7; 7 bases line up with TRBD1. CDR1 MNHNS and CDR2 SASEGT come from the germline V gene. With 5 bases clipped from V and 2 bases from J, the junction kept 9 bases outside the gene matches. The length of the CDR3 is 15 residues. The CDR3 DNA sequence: TGTGCCAGCAGTCCACAGGGGAAATTGGCCTACGAGCAGTACTTC. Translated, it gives CASSPQGKLAYEQYF.

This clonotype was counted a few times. The CDR3 loop reads CSVAGGATNEQFF. In DNA, the CDR3 is TGCAGCGTTGCCGGGGGGGCCACCAATGAGCAGTTCTTC. The genes are TRBV29-1 and TRBJ2-1; 8 bases match TRBD2. V shed 4 bases and J 6 bases; nucleotides not matched to a gene: 5. This CDR3 region has 13 residues. Per the germline V gene, CDR1 is SQVTM and CDR2 is ANQGSEA.

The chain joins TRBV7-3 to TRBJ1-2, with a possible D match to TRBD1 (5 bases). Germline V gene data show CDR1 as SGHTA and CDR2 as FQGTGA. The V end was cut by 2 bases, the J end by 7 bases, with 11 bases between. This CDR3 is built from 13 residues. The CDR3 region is CASSLSTASGYTF. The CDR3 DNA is TGTGCCAGCAGCTTATCGACAGCCTCTGGCTACACCTTC.

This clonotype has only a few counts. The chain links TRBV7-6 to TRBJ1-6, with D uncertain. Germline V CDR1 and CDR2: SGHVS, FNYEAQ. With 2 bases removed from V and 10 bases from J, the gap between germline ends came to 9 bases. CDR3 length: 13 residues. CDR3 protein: CASSLLADSPLHF. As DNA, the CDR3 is TGTGCCAGCAGCTTATTAGCGGACTCACCCCTCCACTTT.